These T cell receptor beta chains were read from a single sample in a study of T cell responses to AZD1222 COVID-19 vaccine. Generated by immunoSEQ multiplex PCR, the TCRdb table keeps only in-frame clones and is missing some. The sample records about 140,000 clones, 91% being singletons. This specimen was peripheral blood, taken 28 days after the second dose of the MenACWY control vaccine. These receptors came from an adult who received the MenACWY meningococcal vaccine as a control. Both conserved end residues are part of each CDR3. A D gene is named only where the DNA matches it firmly. Clone size is given for some rows only: seen once, a few or many times, or a class if the clone is expanded.

cdr3_aa	cdr3_nt	v_call	j_call	clone_size	d_call
CASIRDRVARYTF	TGTGCCAGCATTCGGGACAGGGTAGCGCGCTACACCTTC	TRBV6-4	TRBJ1-2	-	TRBD1
CASSPTGTGNNEKLFF	TGTGCCAGCAGCCCTACCGGGACAGGCAATAATGAAAAACTGTTTTTT	TRBV6-2/TRBV6-3	TRBJ1-4	-	TRBD1
CASSLRLTSGEGVEQYF	TGTGCCAGCAGCTTACGGCTCACATCGGGGGAAGGGGTCGAGCAGTACTTC	TRBV7-9	TRBJ2-7	-	-
CASSPGTGGHYGYTF	TGTGCCAGCAGCCCCGGGACAGGGGGGCACTATGGCTACACCTTC	TRBV7-2	TRBJ1-2	once	TRBD1
CASSLDGPVSNSPLHF	TGCGCCAGCAGCTTGGATGGGCCAGTGAGCAATTCACCCCTCCACTTT	TRBV5-1	TRBJ1-6	-	-
CASSFRSSGANVLTF	TGTGCCAGCAGCTTTAGGAGTTCTGGGGCCAACGTCCTGACTTTC	TRBV5-5	TRBJ2-6	once	-
CASSYAGEGGSPLHF	TGTGCCAGCAGTTATGCCGGGGAAGGAGGTTCACCCCTCCACTTT	TRBV6-5	TRBJ1-6	-	-
CATSFVGELFF	TGTGCCACCAGTTTTGTCGGGGAGCTGTTTTTT	TRBV24-1	TRBJ2-2	-	-
CASSPRTGSGYEQYF	TGTGCCAGCAGTCCCCGCACCGGATCGGGCTACGAGCAGTACTTC	TRBV27	TRBJ2-7	-	-
CASSVVTDTGELFF	TGTGCCAGCAGCGTAGTAACAGACACCGGGGAGCTGTTTTTT	TRBV9	TRBJ2-2	-	-
CASSLVAGIEAFF	TGTGCCAGCAGTTTAGTAGCTGGGATTGAAGCTTTCTTT	TRBV12-3/TRBV12-4	TRBJ1-1	-	-
CASSPDSNYGYTF	TGTGCCAGCAGCCCGGACAGTAACTATGGCTACACCTTC	TRBV2	TRBJ1-2	-	-
CASSETGTSSGNTIYF	TGTGCCAGCAGCGAAACAGGGACCAGCTCTGGAAACACCATATATTTT	TRBV9	TRBJ1-3	-	-
CASRASGSMNEQYF	TGCGCCAGCAGGGCTAGCGGGAGCATGAACGAGCAGTACTTC	TRBV5-1	TRBJ2-7	-	TRBD2
CSVLYANTGELFF	TGCAGCGTTCTGTACGCGAACACCGGGGAGCTGTTTTTT	TRBV29-1	TRBJ2-2	-	-
CASSEQGNNNSPLHF	TGTGCCAGCAGTGAACAGGGAAATAATAATTCACCCCTCCACTTT	TRBV6-1	TRBJ1-6	few	-
CASIDYRGADQETQYF	TGTGCCAGCATCGATTACCGCGGGGCAGATCAAGAGACCCAGTACTTC	TRBV7-9	TRBJ2-5	-	-
CASSLGPTEANYGYTF	TGTGCCAGCAGCTTGGGTCCAACTGAGGCTAACTATGGCTACACCTTC	TRBV5-5	TRBJ1-2	-	-
CASSQTDTQYF	TGCGCCAGCAGCCAAACAGATACGCAGTATTTT	TRBV4-1	TRBJ2-3	-	-
CASGQGGETQYF	TGTGCCAGCGGACAGGGTGGGGAGACCCAGTACTTC	TRBV6-5	TRBJ2-5	-	TRBD1
CASTERGVNQPQHF	TGTGCCAGTACCGAAAGGGGTGTAAATCAGCCCCAGCATTTT	TRBV19	TRBJ1-5	-	-
CAWSNQGGGNQPQHF	TGTGCCTGGAGTAACCAGGGGGGCGGCAATCAGCCCCAGCATTTT	TRBV30	TRBJ1-5	many	TRBD1
CASSFNGELFF	TGTGCCAGCAGCTTTAACGGGGAGCTGTTTTTT	TRBV7-2	TRBJ2-2	-	-
CASSESAGVRYGYTF	TGTGCCAGCAGTGAATCGGCAGGGGTACGGTATGGCTACACCTTC	TRBV6-1	TRBJ1-2	-	-
CASNPGHSLNTEAFF	TGTGCCAGCAACCCGGGACACAGTTTGAACACTGAAGCTTTCTTT	TRBV27	TRBJ1-1	-	-
CARTTSGTYNEQFF	TGTGCCAGAACGACTAGCGGGACCTACAATGAGCAGTTCTTC	TRBV2	TRBJ2-1	-	TRBD2
CATQGDWGTEAFF	TGCGCCACCCAGGGGGATTGGGGCACTGAAGCTTTCTTT	TRBV5-1	TRBJ1-1	-	TRBD1
CASSVGGTMNTEAFF	TGTGCCAGCAGCGTAGGAGGGACTATGAACACTGAAGCTTTCTTT	TRBV9	TRBJ1-1	-	-
CASSKIRTDNSPLHF	TGTGCCAGCTCAAAGATCCGGACAGATAATTCACCCCTCCACTTT	TRBV18	TRBJ1-6	-	-
CASSFDRGTNEKLFF	TGTGCCAGCAGCTTCGACAGAGGAACTAATGAAAAACTGTTTTTT	TRBV7-8	TRBJ1-4	-	-
CASRTETGELFF	TGTGCCAGCAGAACAGAGACCGGGGAGCTGTTTTTT	TRBV6-5	TRBJ2-2	-	-
CATRGGANVLTF	TGTGCCACCCGGGGGGGGGCCAACGTCCTGACTTTC	TRBV12-3/TRBV12-4	TRBJ2-6	-	-
CASSLDGSYGYTF	TGTGCCAGCAGTTTAGACGGTAGCTATGGCTACACCTTC	TRBV27	TRBJ1-2	-	-
CASRAGGPGQPQHF	TGTGCCTCGAGAGCCGGGGGCCCCGGTCAGCCCCAGCATTTT	TRBV30	TRBJ1-5	-	-
CASSQLVQSYEQYF	TGCGCCAGCAGTCAATTAGTACAGAGCTACGAGCAGTACTTC	TRBV23-1	TRBJ2-7	-	-